This T cell receptor beta chain came from a study of Ad26.COV2.S vaccination and SARS-CoV-2 variants (dated by TCRdb to the early 2020s). Study-wide context: Vaccine-arm donors were drawn from COV1001, a multicentre, randomized, double-blind, placebo-controlled phase I-IIa trial of Ad26.COV2.S in healthy adults. Ad26.COV2.S was administered intramuscularly at 5 x 10^10 or 1 x 10^11 viral particles, either as a single shot or as two shots given 56 days apart. TCRbeta repertoire sequencing served as the tool for gauging how specific and how broad the SARS-CoV-2-reactive T cell receptors were following Ad26.COV2.S vaccination. The TCR-sequenced set comprised approximately 32 samples: some 20 Ad26.COV2.S vaccine recipients, 5 placebo recipients and 8 SARS-CoV-2 convalescent individuals. Trial participants were randomized into five groups of five, in which low-dose or high-dose Ad26.COV2.S was given once or twice, or placebo was given on both occasions. Investigators did not know the trial group allocation while performing experiments and assessing outcomes.

The sample's treatment or condition label, in plain terms: over 15 received Ad26.COV2.S at low or high dose, single or two shots; 5 received placebo; per-sample allocation not given. Repertoires of vaccine and placebo recipients were sequenced from samples collected on day 63 after the first injection. Cohort 1b enrolled 20 to 30 adults aged 18-55 years at a single site in Boston, USA, between 29 July and 7 August 2020. Ad26.COV2.S consisted of a replication-incompetent adenovirus type 26 vector by which a prefusion-stabilized SARS-CoV-2 spike protein from the original Wuhan strain was expressed. Note on this clone: No antigen is known for it. The input lacks base qualities; no much larger clone sits a single base away.

Counted from cysteine to phenylalanine, this CDR3 has 16 amino acids. The read is trimmed to its CDR3 DNA, 48 bases read in frame from base 1. Reading the germline V gene (reference sequence) gives CDR1 LGHDT and CDR2 YNNKEL. At the junction V is shortened by 2 bases and J by 8 bases; bases outside the gene matches: 8. TCRbeta CDR3 regions were sequenced with the immunoSEQ Assay. After extraction, genomic DNA underwent amplification by bias-controlled multiplex PCR, followed by high-throughput sequencing. The paper's data handling went like this. Collapsing and filtering of sequences were performed to quantify the absolute abundance of each unique TCRbeta CDR3 region. T cell fraction was estimated by normalizing TCRbeta template counts to usable DNA, which was measured by amplifying reference genes present in all nucleated cells. Repertoire TCRs were annotated as SARS-CoV-2-specific by exact matching of V gene, CDR3 amino acid sequence and J gene to a known reactive TCR set. The reference SARS-CoV-2 TCR set was obtained from MIRA and was filtered for enrichment in COVID-19-positive ImmuneCODE repertoires, whereby public or cross-reactive TCRs were removed. Using the MIRA antigens, annotated TCRs were further analysed by specific ORF or by position within an ORF. Breadth was defined as the number of annotated unique rearrangements divided by the total number of unique productive rearrangements, and depth was defined as the summed frequency of the annotated unique rearrangements. TCR breadth was compared between groups using two-sided Wilcoxon rank-sum tests. TCRdb limited this immuneACCESS table to in-frame rearrangements with V and J called. A share of clones is missing; checked studies link under half to unresolved V genes, and the rest is unexplained. The V and J calls and the clone size are those of that table, but D and trimming were determined from the DNA. This sample holds some 480,000 clones; roughly 87% were observed only once. The ten largest clonotypes hold roughly 13% of the sample.

Study-wide findings and limitations: The study was not powered to compare responses between vaccine doses or regimens. Higher spike-specific TCR breadth was observed in Ad26.COV2.S recipients than in placebo recipients (P = 0.0014). Vaccine and placebo recipients had similar non-spike TCR breadth, a finding consistent with the vaccine containing only spike. After vaccination, spike-specific CD8+ and CD4+ T cell responses were reported to show substantial breadth. The authors noted that total T cell responses may have been underestimated by the TCR breadth and depth analyses.

The receptor was derived from a person aged 18-65 years who received the Ad26.COV2.S COVID-19 vaccine or a placebo. Sequences were derived from peripheral blood, sampled in a trial of Ad26.COV2.S vaccine versus placebo. The sequence joins TRBV3-1 (or the pseudogene TRBV3-2) to TRBJ2-1; the central 11 bases match TRBD2. The DNA is as follows: TGTGCCAGCAGCCAATGGACGGGGACTAGCGGCGATGAGCAGTTCTTC. It translates as CASSQWTGTSGDEQFF.